This record looks at one T cell receptor beta chain sequence and its context. Its antigen is not known. The study reverse transcribed the entire isolated RNA, so it sequenced expressed TCRB transcripts. About 3.9 million reads on average were seen across naive, central memory and regulatory T cell samples. The data were produced by immunoSEQ multiplex PCR, yet TCRdb's version contains in-frame clones alone and is incomplete. The sample has 140,000 to 150,000 clones; under 11% are singletons. This entry belongs to a study of beta chain features in type 1 diabetes. Staining for CD45RO/CCR7/CD25/CD127/CD95/CD27 allowed sorting of CD4+ naive, central memory, regulatory and stem cell-like memory cells. Germline V gene lookup returns CDR1 PRHDT and CDR2 FYEKMQ (reference sequence). This CDR3 is 12 amino acids long. V was pared by 5 bases and J by 4 bases, with 8 bases between. Points from the study as a whole: In the patient group, naive, central memory and Treg TCRB repertoires seemed more alike than in the healthy donor group.

The chain carries TRBV13 and TRBJ1-1; D is ambiguous. Material for sequencing was naive CD4+ T cells from blood. This TCR came from a man aged 18 to 35 in good health. The CDR3 nucleotides are TGTGCCAGCAGCCCCCTAGGCACTGAAGCTTTCTTT. This encodes CASSPLGTEAFF.